This T cell receptor (beta chain) is from a study of T cells in Graves' hyperthyroidism and ophthalmopathy. This clonotype was seen many times. Germline V gene lookup returns CDR1 SNHLY and CDR2 FYNNEI. CDR3 length: 15 amino acids. The V and J ends lost 5 bases and 7 bases, in that order; junction bases with no gene match: 9. TCR beta CDR3 regions were amplified from RNA. First-round RT-PCR of the TCR CDR3 relied on the HTBI primer set. TCRdb reprocessed the multiplex PCR reads with MiXCR, giving one entry per CDR3 protein. The sample has around 570,000 distinct CDR3 sequences, 20% seen once. The source of this sequence is a man in his forties with Graves' ophthalmopathy. The sample comprised blood. This rearrangement joins TRBV2 to TRBJ2-5; 11 bases agree with TRBD1. CDR3 in DNA: TGTGCCAGCAGTCCCGATCCCGGGACAGGGGGGACCCAGTACTTC. It is translated as CASSPDPGTGGTQYF.